Shown below are 24 T cell receptor beta chains from a single sample sequenced in a study of Graves' ophthalmopathy and Graves' hyperthyroidism. The study amplified TCR beta CDR3 regions using RNA transcripts. First-round RT-PCR with HTBI primers preceded a second-round multiplex PCR. TCRdb re-analysed the multiplex PCR reads in MiXCR, keeping a single row per CDR3 protein. The sample lists a few hundred thousand distinct CDR3 sequences; roughly 21% were seen once. The sequencing sample was made of peripheral blood. Receptors were obtained from a woman in her forties or fifties with Graves' ophthalmopathy.

This chain uses TRBV28 with TRBJ1-1; no clear D gene. Trimming removed 3 bases from V and 8 bases from J, with 10 bases in between. CDR1 is MDHEN, CDR2 SYDVKM, per germline. CDR3 size: 12 residues. The CDR3 sequence is CASSFKGWEAFF. CDR3 nucleotide sequence: TGTGCCAGCAGTTTTAAGGGTTGGGAAGCTTTCTTT.

This clonotype was counted ten times or more. The chain couples TRBV12-3 or TRBV12-4 to TRBJ1-1; no reliable D call. CDR3 length: 13 residues. V lost 4 bases and J lost 1, with 7 bases in between. CDR3 sequence (DNA): TGTGCCAGCAGTTGGTATCGGAACACTGAAGCTTTCTTT. It yields the protein CASSWYRNTEAFF.

This clonotype appeared many times. The genes are TRBV28 and TRBJ2-7, with TRBD2 matching 9 bases. CDR1 MDHEN and CDR2 SYDVKM come from the germline V gene. The V segment lost 8 bases and the J segment 3 bases; nucleotides outside the gene matches: 5. The length of the CDR3 is 13 residues. CDR3 in DNA: TGTGCCAGCTTAGGTAGCGGGAGCTACGAGCAGTACTTC. This encodes CASLGSGSYEQYF.

This clonotype was seen many times. V usage is TRBV7-2 and J usage is TRBJ2-5; D uncertain. Between the trimmed V and J ends, which lost 4 bases and 5 bases, there was a span of 17 bases. Germline CDR1 SGHTA, CDR2 FQGNSA. This CDR3 is built from 15 residues. In DNA, the CDR3 is TGTGCCAGCAGCTCCCTTCGGCAGGTTACGGAGACCCAGTACTTC. Its protein is CASSSLRQVTETQYF.

This clonotype was detected many times. The chain recombines TRBV4-1 with TRBJ1-5; TRBD1 agrees at 8 bases. Per germline, CDR1 MGHRA and CDR2 YSYEKL. Trimming cost V 4 bases and J 5 bases; bases outside gene matches: 7. The CDR3 is 15 residues long. This CDR3 reads CASSPTGVTDQPQHF. CDR3 nucleotides: TGCGCCAGCAGCCCGACAGGGGTAACGGATCAGCCCCAGCATTTT.

This clonotype was picked up many times. The CDR3 DNA reads as TGTGCCTGGAGTCGAGCCTACGAGCAGTACTTC. This encodes CAWSRAYEQYF. The V gene is TRBV30, the J gene TRBJ2-7; D remains unclear. V lost 2 bases and J 2 bases, leaving 4 bases between the germline ends. CDR1 GTSNPN and CDR2 SVGIG come from the germline V gene (reference sequence). This CDR3 has 11 amino acids.

Ten or more counts support this clonotype. The chain joins TRBV27 to TRBJ1-2; D gene uncertain. Germline lookup yields CDR1 MNHEY and CDR2 SMNVEV (reference sequence). The CDR3 sequence is 12 residues long. The V end lost 7 bases, the J end lost 4 bases, and 10 bases lay between the germline ends. The CDR3 DNA follows: TGTGCCAGCACACCGGACGGCTATGGCTACACCTTC. Translating it yields CASTPDGYGYTF.

This clonotype showed up many times. The rearrangement joins TRBV6-1 to TRBJ1-5, with D tentatively TRBD1 (5 bases). The V gene's germline CDR1 is MNHNS and CDR2 SASEGT. This CDR3 has 14 amino acids. Trimming shortened V by 6 bases and J by 6 bases, and 15 bases separated the two germline ends. The CDR3 DNA sequence: TGTGCCAGCAGGGCCACAGGAGACGCTCAGCCCCAGCATTTT. This gives the protein CASRATGDAQPQHF.

The J gene is TRBJ1-2, the V gene TRBV25-1, with a possible D match to TRBD1 (5 bases). CDR1 MGHDK and CDR2 SYGVNS come from the germline V gene. Trimming removed 5 bases from V and 4 bases from J, with 14 bases in between. This CDR3 has 14 amino acids. CDR3 region: CASSRQGLTYGYTF. CDR3 DNA sequence: TGTGCCAGCAGTCGGCAGGGATTAACCTATGGCTACACCTTC.

The V gene is TRBV11-2, the J gene TRBJ2-6; no clear D. The CDR3 runs 17 residues. The V gene's germline CDR1 is SGHAT and CDR2 FQNNGV. V lost 5 bases and J 1 base, leaving 15 bases between the germline ends. The CDR3 region is CASSPIGRRSGANVLTF. The CDR3 DNA sequence: TGTGCCAGCAGCCCAATAGGACGGCGATCTGGGGCCAACGTCCTGACTTTC.

In its sample, this clonotype was seen many times. The chain uses TRBV10-3 and TRBJ1-5; D is unclear. The CDR3 covers 11 residues. CDR1 is ENHRY, CDR2 SYGVKD, per germline. Trimming removed 4 bases from V and 4 bases from J, with 2 bases in between. CDR3 bases: TGTGCCATCAGTGTAAATCAGCCCCAGCATTTT. Translated, it gives CAISVNQPQHF.

This clonotype showed up many times. The rearrangement links TRBV29-1 to TRBJ1-2; 7 bases are a match to TRBD1. This CDR3 spans 15 amino acids. V shed 0 bases, J shed 4 bases, and the junction held 8 bases outside the gene matches. Germline values: CDR1 SQVTM, CDR2 ANQGSEA. The DNA of the CDR3 is TGCAGCGTTGAAGAAGCGTCAGGGGGAAGCTATGGCTACACCTTC. Its protein product is CSVEEASGGSYGYTF. Filled out from reference TRBV29-1 and TRBJ1-2, the complete variable domain reads SAVISQKPSRDICQRGTSLTIQCQVDSQVTMMFWYRQQPGQSLTLIATANQGSEATYESGFVIDKFPISRPNLTFSTLTVSNMSPEDSSIYLCSVEEASGGSYGYTFGSGTRLTVV.

This clonotype was observed at least ten times. This sequence joins TRBV11-1 and TRBJ2-7; 8 bases are shared with TRBD1. This CDR3 comprises 16 residues. Germline values: CDR1 SGHAT, CDR2 FQDESV (reference sequence). V lost 5 bases, J lost 6 bases, and 15 bases stayed unmatched. This CDR3 reads CASSPGQGNVPSEQYF. The DNA for the CDR3 is TGTGCCAGCAGCCCTGGACAGGGTAATGTTCCCTCCGAGCAGTACTTC.

The table lists this clonotype with many counts. This sequence joins TRBV7-8 and TRBJ2-7; 7 bases map to TRBD1. The CDR3 sequence is 15 residues long. The germline CDR1 and CDR2 sequences are SGHVS and FQNEAQ. J gave up 2 bases and V 2 bases, and 6 bases lay outside the gene matches. The CDR3, as DNA: TGTGCCAGCAGCTTAATTGTCGACAGGGCCTACGAGCAGTACTTC. Translation gives CASSLIVDRAYEQYF.

This clonotype has more than one count but fewer than ten. The J gene is TRBJ2-6, the V gene TRBV9; possibly TRBD2 for D (6 bases). The germline V and J ends were trimmed by 5 bases and 0 bases, with 15 bases remaining between them. Per germline, CDR1 SGDLS and CDR2 YYNGEE. This CDR3 is 17 amino acids long. CDR3 region: CASRGLAGLSGANVLTF. The CDR3 DNA reads TGTGCCAGCAGGGGGTTGGCGGGACTCTCTGGGGCCAACGTCCTGACTTTC.

This clonotype was picked up many times. This chain connects TRBV30 to TRBJ2-7; 8 bases are shared with TRBD2. J was trimmed by 3 bases and V by 2 bases; bases with no gene match: 0. CDR1 and CDR2 from the germline V gene are GTSNPN and SVGIG (reference sequence). The CDR3 covers 12 residues. CDR3 DNA: TGTGCCTGGAGTAGCGGGAGCTACGAGCAGTACTTC. This codes for CAWSSGSYEQYF.

This clonotype was observed many times. V is TRBV3-1 and J is TRBJ1-5, with no clear D. V shed 1 base and J shed 7 bases, with 8 bases lying between them. CDR1 is LGHDT, CDR2 YNNKEL, per germline (reference sequence). The length of the CDR3 is 13 residues. CDR3 DNA sequence: TGTGCCAGCAGCCAAGTCCCTTTCCAGCCCCAGCATTTT. Translating it yields CASSQVPFQPQHF.

The table lists this clonotype with many counts. The V gene is TRBV28, the J gene TRBJ1-2; D remains unclear. V was shortened by 5 bases and J by 6 bases, with 19 bases between the two germline ends. Looked up from germline, CDR1 is MDHEN and CDR2 is SYDVKM. The CDR3 covers 15 residues. The CDR3 here is CASSISEATGDGYTF. DNA for the CDR3: TGTGCCAGCAGTATCTCGGAGGCAACCGGTGATGGCTACACCTTC.

This clonotype was picked up many times. The chain combines TRBV12-3 or TRBV12-4 with TRBJ2-1; 8 nucleotides agree with TRBD1. This CDR3 has 14 amino acids. V shed 4 bases and J 7 bases; nucleotides not matched to a gene: 6. CDR3 in amino acids: CASSSGGKGNEQFF. For the CDR3, the DNA is TGTGCCAGCAGTTCAGGGGGCAAGGGGAATGAGCAGTTCTTC.

The table lists this clonotype with many counts. V gene TRBV11-2 combines with J gene TRBJ2-7, with a weak D call TRBD2 (5 bases). Trimming took 4 bases from V and 6 from J, leaving 16 bases between them. CDR1 is SGHAT, CDR2 FQNNGV, per germline. The CDR3 loop spans 14 amino acids. Here the CDR3 DNA reads TGTGCCAGCAGCTCGCGTAGCGAGGCGGGCGAGCAGTACTTC. Protein sequence: CASSSRSEAGEQYF. The whole variable domain, remainder taken from reference TRBV11-2 and TRBJ2-7, is EAGVAQSPRYKIIEKRQSVAFWCNPISGHATLYWYQQILGQGPKLLIQFQNNGVVDDSQLPKDRFSAERLKGVDSTLKIQPAKLEDSAVYLCASSSRSEAGEQYFGPGTRLTVT.

This clonotype showed up many times. The chain uses TRBV6-2 or TRBV6-3 and TRBJ2-7; maybe TRBD1 (6 bases). The CDR3 consists of 14 residues. From germline, CDR1 is MNHEY and CDR2 SVGEGT. Trimming took 2 bases from V and 6 from J, leaving 14 bases between them. The CDR3 region has the DNA TGTGCCAGCAGTTACAGCAGGGGCCAAGGCGAGCAGTACTTC. Residues: CASSYSRGQGEQYF.

This clonotype has a count of ten or more. The CDR3 protein is CAISEPAFGGTEAFF. DNA for the CDR3: TGTGCCATCAGTGAGCCCGCGTTTGGTGGGACTGAAGCTTTCTTT. The rearrangement joins TRBV10-3 to TRBJ1-1, with D unresolved. The germline CDR1 and CDR2 sequences are ENHRY and SYGVKD. The CDR3 covers 15 residues. V lost 2 bases and J 5 bases, leaving 15 bases between the germline ends.

There are many counts of this clonotype. This chain connects TRBV2 to TRBJ2-7, with D possibly being TRBD1 (6 bases). Per germline, CDR1 SNHLY and CDR2 FYNNEI. The CDR3 consists of 12 residues. With 5 bases removed from V and 3 bases from J, the gap between germline ends came to 8 bases. In nucleotides, the CDR3 is TGTGCCAGCAGTACACAGGGCTACGAGCAGTACTTC. This codes for CASSTQGYEQYF.

This clonotype was counted at least ten times. The V and J genes are TRBV5-1 and TRBJ1-5; maybe TRBD1 (5 bases). The CDR3 covers 15 residues. Germline values: CDR1 SGHRS, CDR2 YFSETQ. V lost 1 base, J lost 1 base, and 9 bases lay in between. The CDR3 loop is CASSLNGGSNQPQHF. The CDR3 DNA follows: TGCGCCAGCAGCTTGAACGGGGGAAGCAATCAGCCCCAGCATTTT. The full variable domain, rest sourced from reference TRBV5-1 and TRBJ1-5, is KAGVTQTPRYLIKTRGQQVTLSCSPISGHRSVSWYQQTPGQGLQFLFEYFSETQRNKGNFPGRFSGRQFSNSRSEMNVSTLELGDSALYLCASSLNGGSNQPQHFGDGTRLSIL.